What follows are 24 T cell receptor beta chains derived from one specimen sequenced in a study of blood T cell repertoires in COVID-19. TCRdb's table, derived via immunoSEQ multiplex PCR, lists solely in-frame clones and lacks some. In the table there are 120,000 or so clones, more than 75% of which are singletons. The material sequenced was peripheral blood. The receptors shown here come from a human donor in a cohort sampled during active COVID-19.

The chain recombines TRBV18 with TRBJ2-7, with 7 bases lining up with TRBD2. V shed 3 bases and J 3 bases; nucleotides not matched to a gene: 5. The CDR3 extends over 14 amino acids. In germline, CDR1 is KGHSH, CDR2 LQKENI. CDR3 sequence (DNA): TGTGCCAGCTCACCTTGGCGGGAGAGCTACGAGCAGTACTTC. It translates to CASSPWRESYEQYF.

The rearrangement links TRBV7-9 to TRBJ1-1; D is undetermined. The CDR3 has 14 amino acids. Germline values: CDR1 SEHNR, CDR2 FQNEAQ (reference sequence). V was clipped by 5 bases and J by 4 bases, with 14 bases between them. CDR3 DNA: TGTGCCAGCAGCGGCCGTGGGCGGGGCACTGAAGCTTTCTTT. It yields the protein CASSGRGRGTEAFF.

The genes are TRBV2 and TRBJ2-7, with TRBD1 as a possible D gene (5 bases). Germline CDR1 SNHLY, CDR2 FYNNEI. This CDR3 has 13 amino acids. The V gene lost 4 bases and the J gene lost 2 bases, with 9 bases spanning the gap. CDR3 sequence: CASSGVGAYEQYF. The CDR3 DNA reads TGTGCCAGCAGTGGTGTAGGGGCCTACGAGCAGTACTTC. Combining the CDR3 with reference TRBV2 and TRBJ2-7 gives the whole variable domain EPEVTQTPSHQVTQMGQEVILRCVPISNHLYFYWYRQILGQKVEFLVSFYNNEISEKSEIFDDQFSVERPDGSNFTLKIRSTKLEDSAMYFCASSGVGAYEQYFGPGTRLTVT.

The genes are TRBV10-2 and TRBJ1-1; TRBD1 aligns across 7 bases. Germline V CDR1 and CDR2: WSHSY, SAAADI. The trim removed 4 bases at V and 8 bases at J, leaving 1 base unmatched. The CDR3 is 11 amino acids. The CDR3, as DNA: TGCGCCAGCAGTGGGGGACAGGAAGCTTTCTTT. It yields the protein CASSGGQEAFF.

The chain is built from TRBV27 and TRBJ2-3; 12 nucleotides agree with TRBD2. Germline V CDR1 and CDR2: MNHEY, SMNVEV (reference sequence). J gave up 6 bases and V 3 bases, and 10 bases lay outside the gene matches. The CDR3 loop spans 17 amino acids. CDR3 protein: CASSFVASGGAADTQYF. The CDR3 coding sequence is TGTGCCAGCAGTTTCGTGGCTAGCGGGGGGGCGGCGGATACGCAGTATTTT.

V is TRBV4-1 and J is TRBJ2-5; possible D gene TRBD1, 6 bases. Trimming shortened V by 3 bases and J by 3 bases, and 14 bases separated the two germline ends. Germline V gene sequence: CDR1 MGHRA, CDR2 YSYEKL. The CDR3 length is 15 residues. CDR3 sequence reads: CASSHPPQGKETQYF. DNA of the CDR3: TGCGCCAGCAGCCATCCCCCCCAGGGGAAAGAGACCCAGTACTTC.

In the case of this clone: Mismatch with germline at one junction end may stem from a read error. The chain links TRBV4-2 to TRBJ1-1; TRBD1 agrees at 7 bases. The CDR3 is made up of 14 amino acids. Per germline, CDR1 LGHNA and CDR2 YNFKEQ. The CDR3 DNA reads TGTGCCAGCAGCCGGCTGGGACAGAACTCTGAAGCTTTCTTT. It codes for CASSRLGQNSEAFF.

This clone was observed once. The CDR3 nucleotides read TGCGCCAGCAGTCAACGCGTCCGGACAGGGGCACACACCGGGGAGCTGTTTTTT. Translated: CASSQRVRTGAHTGELFF. The chain uses TRBV23-1 and TRBJ2-2, with 9 nucleotides matching TRBD1. TRBV23-1 is treated as an ORF (open reading frame) with a function not yet certain. The CDR3 loop spans 18 amino acids. The ends lost 2 bases at V and 3 bases at J; junction bases unmatched: 10.

The chain links TRBV5-1 to TRBJ1-3, with D possibly being TRBD1 (5 bases). The CDR3 sequence is 14 residues long. Germline V gene sequence: CDR1 SGHRS, CDR2 YFSETQ. The ends were cut back, 1 base at V and 4 bases at J, with 9 bases in the middle. The CDR3 spells CASSLSGFGNTIYF. For the CDR3, the DNA is TGCGCCAGCAGCTTGTCAGGGTTCGGAAACACCATATATTTT.

V gene TRBV20-1 combines with J gene TRBJ1-6; D is possibly TRBD1 (6 bases). The germline V and J ends were trimmed by 3 bases and 7 bases, with 13 bases remaining between them. CDR1 and CDR2 (germline): DFQATT, SNEGSKA (reference sequence). CDR3 length: 14 amino acids. For the CDR3, the DNA is TGCAGTGCTAGTTCGGGGACAAAAAATTCACCCCTCCACTTT. It is translated as CSASSGTKNSPLHF.

The chain uses TRBV4-2 and TRBJ2-3, with 16 bases that match TRBD2. CDR1 is LGHNA and CDR2 is YNFKEQ in the germline V gene. This CDR3 spans 17 amino acids. After removal of 4 bases from V and 5 bases from J, the junction contained 6 bases not matched to a gene. CDR3 bases: TGTGCCAGCAGCCCGGGACTAGCGGGGGGGGATCTAGATACGCAGTATTTT. Translating gives CASSPGLAGGDLDTQYF.

This chain joins TRBV13 and TRBJ2-1; TRBD1 matches 10 bases. J gave up 8 bases and V 5 bases, and 15 bases lay outside the gene matches. This CDR3 has 17 residues. Germline-derived CDR1 and CDR2 are PRHDT and FYEKMQ (reference sequence). CDR3 bases: TGTGCCAGCAGCGCTCAAGGTGGGACAGGGGTTGTCTATGAGCAGTTCTTC. This codes for CASSAQGGTGVVYEQFF. Full variable domain (outside the CDR3, taken from reference TRBV13 and TRBJ2-1): AAGVIQSPRHLIKEKRETATLKCYPIPRHDTVYWYQQGPGQDPQFLISFYEKMQSDKGSIPDRFSAQQFSDYHSELNMSSLELGDSALYFCASSAQGGTGVVYEQFFGPGTRLTVL.

The V call is TRBV4-1, the J call TRBJ1-4, with a possible D match to TRBD1 (5 bases). V lost 0 bases to trimming and J lost 8 bases, with 10 bases between them. From germline, CDR1 is MGHRA and CDR2 YSYEKL. This CDR3 contains 14 residues. CDR3 bases: TGCGCCAGCAGCCAAGAGCTGGCAGGGGAAAAACTGTTTTTT. Translating it yields CASSQELAGEKLFF.

The chain has TRBV6-5 and TRBJ2-7; 9 nucleotides match TRBD1. Losses at the gene ends were 2 bases for V and 6 bases for J; bases not matched to a gene: 8. CDR1 and CDR2 (germline): MNHEY, SVGAGI. CDR3 size: 15 residues. The CDR3 region is CASSYTQGAFVEQYF. The CDR3 region has the DNA TGTGCCAGCAGTTACACACAGGGGGCTTTTGTCGAGCAGTACTTC.

The J gene is TRBJ1-3, the V gene TRBV19; D is unresolved. Germline CDR1 LNHDA, CDR2 SQIVND (reference sequence). Trimming took off 5 bases at V and 4 bases at J, with 15 bases between the two ends. The CDR3 totals 15 residues. CDR3 DNA: TGTGCCAGTAGTCCAGCGGTAGGAGCAGGAAACACCATATATTTT. It specifies CASSPAVGAGNTIYF.

The rearrangement uses TRBV19 and TRBJ2-5; TRBD2 matches at 10 bases. The junction had 7 bases not matched to a gene; V was cut back by 6 bases and J by 3 bases. In germline, CDR1 is LNHDA, CDR2 SQIVND (reference sequence). This CDR3 comprises 15 residues. DNA for the CDR3: TGTGCCAGTAGCAGCATCACTAGCGGGGAAGAGACCCAGTACTTC. Translating it yields CASSSITSGEETQYF.

The genes are TRBV2 and TRBJ2-7; 8 nucleotides match TRBD1. Germline CDR1 SNHLY, CDR2 FYNNEI. The CDR3 loop spans 14 amino acids. J lost 1 base, V lost 4 bases, and 3 bases had no gene match. DNA of the CDR3: TGTGCCAGCAGTGTCGGACAGGGATCCTACGAGCAGTACTTC. Protein product: CASSVGQGSYEQYF.

The J gene is TRBJ2-4, the V gene TRBV18; no clear D. From germline, CDR1 is KGHSH and CDR2 LQKENI. Trimming stripped 6 bases from V and 0 bases from J, with 15 bases between. The CDR3 covers 16 residues. CDR3 amino acids: CASSSLPQLAKNIQYF. CDR3 DNA: TGTGCCAGCTCGTCTCTTCCCCAACTAGCCAAAAACATTCAGTACTTC.

The chain has TRBV5-5 and TRBJ2-1; D is perhaps TRBD1 (6 bases). V lost 2 bases to trimming and J lost 7 bases, with 7 bases between them. This CDR3 comprises 12 residues. Germline V gives CDR1 SGHKS, CDR2 YYEKEE (reference sequence). The CDR3 protein is CASSLQGNEQFF. The CDR3 nucleotides are TGTGCCAGCAGCTTACAGGGAAATGAGCAGTTCTTC.

The chain carries TRBV25-1 and TRBJ1-1; a possible D gene is TRBD1 (5 bases). Deletions cut 6 bases from V and 5 bases from J, with 13 bases between. CDR3 length: 13 residues. Looked up from germline, CDR1 is MGHDK and CDR2 is SYGVNS. CDR3: CASRTGTLTEAFF. CDR3 DNA: TGTGCCAGCAGAACAGGTACTCTAACTGAAGCTTTCTTT.

V and J are TRBV13 and TRBJ2-3; D unresolved. The CDR3 loop spans 14 amino acids. In germline, CDR1 is PRHDT, CDR2 FYEKMQ (reference sequence). Trimming stripped 4 bases from V and 2 bases from J, with 10 bases between. For the CDR3, the DNA is TGTGCCAGCAGCTCGACACCAAACACAGATACGCAGTATTTT. Translation gives CASSSTPNTDTQYF.

The rearrangement joins TRBV20-1 to TRBJ1-5; possibly TRBD1 for D (5 bases). V was pared by 3 bases and J by 3 bases, with 15 bases between. The CDR3 loop spans 15 amino acids. CDR1 DFQATT and CDR2 SNEGSKA come from the germline V gene (reference sequence). Here the CDR3 reads CSASSGRADNQPQHF. In DNA form, the CDR3 reads TGCAGTGCTAGTTCGGGCAGGGCAGACAATCAGCCCCAGCATTTT.

V and J are TRBV2 and TRBJ2-1; possibly TRBD2 for D (6 bases). The CDR3 has 10 residues. V was pared by 8 bases and J by 15 bases, with 14 bases between. CDR1 is SNHLY and CDR2 is FYNNEI in the germline V gene. CDR3 region: CASGGTLLFF. The DNA for the CDR3 is TGTGCCAGCGGCGGGACTCTGCTGTTCTTC.

This chain connects TRBV6-5 to TRBJ1-6; D gene unclear. The CDR3 runs 15 residues. Deletions cut 6 bases from V and 9 bases from J, with 18 bases between. The germline V gene encodes CDR1 MNHEY and CDR2 SVGAGI. In nucleotides, the CDR3 is TGTGCCAGCAGGGAGCAGGAGGCTTTTGGTTCACCCCTCCACTTT. It translates to CASREQEAFGSPLHF.